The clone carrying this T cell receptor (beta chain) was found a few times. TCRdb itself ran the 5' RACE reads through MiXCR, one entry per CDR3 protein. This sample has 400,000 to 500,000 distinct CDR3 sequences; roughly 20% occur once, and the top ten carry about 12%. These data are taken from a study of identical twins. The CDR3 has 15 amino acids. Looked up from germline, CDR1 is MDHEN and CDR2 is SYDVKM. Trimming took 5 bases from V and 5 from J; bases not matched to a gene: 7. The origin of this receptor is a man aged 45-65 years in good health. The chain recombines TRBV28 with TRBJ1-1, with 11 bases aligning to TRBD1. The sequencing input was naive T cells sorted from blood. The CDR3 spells CASSADRGPQTEAFF. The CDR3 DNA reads TGTGCCAGCAGTGCGGACAGGGGGCCCCAAACTGAAGCTTTCTTT.